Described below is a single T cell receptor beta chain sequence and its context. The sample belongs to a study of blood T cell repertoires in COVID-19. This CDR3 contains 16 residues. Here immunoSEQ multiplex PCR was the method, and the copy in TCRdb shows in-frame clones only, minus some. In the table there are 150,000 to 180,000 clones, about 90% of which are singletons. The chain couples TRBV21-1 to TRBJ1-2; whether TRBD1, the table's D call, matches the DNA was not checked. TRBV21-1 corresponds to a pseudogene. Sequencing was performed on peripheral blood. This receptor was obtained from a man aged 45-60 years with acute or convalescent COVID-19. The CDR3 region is CASSRNRVRGNYGYTF. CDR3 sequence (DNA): TGTGCCAGCAGCAGGAACAGGGTAAGGGGAAACTATGGCTACACCTTC.